This TCR beta chain was retrieved from a study of cytomegalovirus exposure and HLA in healthy donors. The CDR3 consists of 14 residues. From germline, CDR1 is SQVTM and CDR2 ANQGSEA. Trimming removed 3 bases from V and 0 bases from J, with 9 bases in between. For this clone: Its cognate antigen is unknown.

In the PCR, 60 Vbeta and 13 Jbeta primers were used. The method was immunoSEQ multiplex PCR; TCRdb's version includes in-frame clones alone and lacks a portion of them. The sample contains over 150,000 clones, roughly 86% of which appear only once. Study findings and constraints: A later analysis reported that several of the most significant clusters appeared to be linked to common viral pathogens, among them Epstein-Barr virus.

This chain connects TRBV29-1 to TRBJ1-3; no clear D gene. The sequence was collected from a girl aged 10 to 17 in good health and CMV-seropositive. The sequenced sample consisted of PBMCs. In nucleotides, the CDR3 is TGCAGCGTTGATAGCAGCGGCTCTGGAAACACCATATATTTT. It encodes CSVDSSGSGNTIYF.